This is a list of T cell receptor beta chains from one sample in a study of shared clonotypes between healthy human individuals. Assay used: immunoSEQ multiplex PCR; TCRdb lists only in-frame clones, some missing. The profile covers 100,000 or so clones, with about 45% appearing a single time and roughly 16% taken by the ten largest. Sequenced: PBMCs. The source of these receptors is a woman between 40 and 50 years old in good health. Some clones in this sample may be carry-over from other donors' samples. The CDR3 runs from the conserved cysteine through the conserved F or W. The order of the fields is clone size, V gene, J gene, D gene, CDR3 length, CDR3 DNA, CDR3 protein. D genes are given only for firm matches. Clone size is given for some rows only: seen once, a few or many times, or a class if the clone is expanded.

many	TRBV27	TRBJ2-3	TRBD2	15	TGTGCCAGCAGGCTAGCGGGACCCTTCACAGATACGCAGTATTTT	CASRLAGPFTDTQYF
few	TRBV6-4	TRBJ2-2	.	13	TGTGCCAGCTCCCCGGGGAGCACCGGGGAGCTGTTTTTT	CASSPGSTGELFF
.	TRBV28	TRBJ1-2	.	14	TGTGCCAGCAGTTTTGGGGGGCGGACGAACGGCTACACCTTC	CASSFGGRTNGYTF
few	TRBV19	TRBJ1-6	TRBD1	13	TGTGCCAGTAGTATGGGGACAGTGGCACCCCTCCACTTT	CASSMGTVAPLHF
.	TRBV4-1	TRBJ2-7	.	14	TGCGCCAGCAGCCAAGGGGGAGAGGGACACGAGCAGTACTTC	CASSQGGEGHEQYF
few	TRBV30	TRBJ2-3	.	12	TGTGCCTGGAGTCCCGGAGGGGATACGCAGTATTTT	CAWSPGGDTQYF
.	TRBV6-1	TRBJ1-3	.	15	TGTGCCAGCAGCTACAGGCGGACAACTGGAAACACCATATATTTT	CASSYRRTTGNTIYF
once	TRBV27	TRBJ1-5	TRBD1	15	TGTGCCAGCAGCCGCGGACAGGCCGGCAATCAGCCCCAGCATTTT	CASSRGQAGNQPQHF
many	TRBV27	TRBJ2-7	TRBD2	15	TGTGCCAGCAGTTTAGGGACTAGCGGGAGCTACGAGCAGTACTTC	CASSLGTSGSYEQYF
.	TRBV7-9	TRBJ1-2	TRBD1	13	TGTGCCAGCAGCCAACAGGGGACTGATGGCTACACCTTC	CASSQQGTDGYTF
.	TRBV5-4	TRBJ2-1	.	14	TGTGCCAGCAGCATTCTTGGGAGGCTGGATGAGCAGTTCTTC	CASSILGRLDEQFF
few	TRBV5-6	TRBJ2-7	TRBD1	15	TGTGCCAGCAGCTTGGGCAGGGGGTTTACCTACGAGCAGTACTTC	CASSLGRGFTYEQYF
.	TRBV28	TRBJ2-2	TRBD2	14	TGTGCCAGCAGGCTAGCGGGGAACACCGGGGAGCTGTTTTTT	CASRLAGNTGELFF
many	TRBV6-1	TRBJ2-6	.	15	TGTGCCAGCAGTGGGGGGGACTCTGGGGCCAACGTCCTGACTTTC	CASSGGDSGANVLTF
.	TRBV6-5	TRBJ1-5	.	13	TGTGCCAGCAGTCTAACCCACAATCAGCCCCAGCATTTT	CASSLTHNQPQHF
many	TRBV27	TRBJ1-2	.	12	TGTGCCAGCAGTTCTTCCAACTATGGCTACACCTTC	CASSSSNYGYTF
.	TRBV25-1	TRBJ1-2	TRBD1	15	TGTGCCAGCAGTGCCGCGGGGACAGGGCGGGATGGCTACACCTTC	CASSAAGTGRDGYTF
.	TRBV30	TRBJ2-7	TRBD2	14	TGTGCCTGGAGGACTAGCGGGAGCTGGGCCGAGCAGTACTTC	CAWRTSGSWAEQYF
.	TRBV19	TRBJ2-5	TRBD2	17	TGTGCCAGTAGTATAGGTCTTTCGGACGGGGGGACAGAGACCCAGTACTTC	CASSIGLSDGGTETQYF
many	TRBV28	TRBJ1-1	.	17	TGTGCCAGCAGTTTTTGGGACTTCAGGGGAAAGAACACTGAAGCTTTCTTT	CASSFWDFRGKNTEAFF
.	TRBV7-7	TRBJ1-1	.	15	TGTGCTAGCAGCCCTCTAGGGGGTCCTAACACTGAAGCTTTCTTT	CASSPLGGPNTEAFF
.	TRBV4-2	TRBJ2-5	.	15	TGTGCCAGCAGCCAAGAAACGGATAAGAGGGAGACCCAGTACTTC	CASSQETDKRETQYF
medium-sized	TRBV29-1	TRBJ1-4	TRBD1	16	TGCAGCGGTCCTCTCCGCCGGGACAGGGAGGACGAAAAACTGTTTTTT	CSGPLRRDREDEKLFF
few	TRBV7-2	TRBJ2-6	.	11	TGTGCCAGCAGCATCAGCTCCGTCCTGACTTTC	CASSISSVLTF
.	TRBV9	TRBJ1-1	TRBD1	12	TGTGCCAGCAGCGGGGACAGGCGGGAAGCTTTCTTT	CASSGDRREAFF
few	TRBV6-5	TRBJ1-3	.	12	TGTGCCAGTAATGGGCTTGGGGACACCATATATTTT	CASNGLGDTIYF
many	TRBV6-1	TRBJ2-7	.	14	TGTGCCAGCAGTACCACAGGGAACTCCTACGAGCAGTACTTC	CASSTTGNSYEQYF
.	TRBV18	TRBJ2-3	.	12	TGTGCCAGCTCACTTCTCACAGATACGCAGTATTTT	CASSLLTDTQYF
few	TRBV19	TRBJ2-5	.	12	TGTGCCAGTAGTGGGAGTCAAGAGACCCAGTACTTC	CASSGSQETQYF
.	TRBV2	TRBJ2-1	TRBD2	12	TGTGATTCTAGCGGGAGGGCCGATGAGCAGTTCTTC	CDSSGRADEQFF
.	TRBV7-3	TRBJ2-2	.	14	TGTGCCAGCAGCTCAAGGTCATACACCGGGGAGCTGTTTTTT	CASSSRSYTGELFF
many	TRBV7-9	TRBJ2-7	TRBD1	16	TGTGCCAGCAGCTTAGTGGGTCCGGGACAGGGGCTGGAGCAGTACTTC	CASSLVGPGQGLEQYF
.	TRBV30	TRBJ1-1	.	13	TGTGCCTGGAGTGTACTGGGGAACACTGAAGCTTTCTTT	CAWSVLGNTEAFF
.	TRBV15	TRBJ2-3	TRBD2	18	TGTGCCACCAGCAGATCCTGGACTAGCGGGAGCAGGACAGATACGCAGTATTTT	CATSRSWTSGSRTDTQYF
.	TRBV28	TRBJ1-4	.	12	TGTGCCAGCGGGCGGGGTGATGAAAAACTGTTTTTT	CASGRGDEKLFF
.	TRBV25-1	TRBJ1-1	TRBD1	13	TGTGCCAGCAGAGGACAGGGTGGCACTGAAGCTTTCTTT	CASRGQGGTEAFF
few	TRBV19	TRBJ2-2	TRBD1	14	TGTGCCAGTAGCCAACAGGGGGCCACCGGGGAGCTGTTTTTT	CASSQQGATGELFF
once	TRBV7-8	TRBJ2-5	.	15	TGTGCCAGCAGCCACCGTAGCGGCACGGGGGAGACCCAGTACTTC	CASSHRSGTGETQYF
.	TRBV6-6	TRBJ2-1	TRBD2	16	TGTGCCAGCAGTTCCCCGACTAGCGGGGGATACAATGAGCAGTTCTTC	CASSSPTSGGYNEQFF
many	TRBV27	TRBJ1-5	TRBD1	16	TGTGCCAGCAGTTTAGAAAGGGGGACAGGGACTCAGCCCCAGCATTTT	CASSLERGTGTQPQHF
.	TRBV6-1	TRBJ1-4	.	14	TGTGCCAGCAGTGAAATCGGGACGGACGAAAAACTGTTTTTT	CASSEIGTDEKLFF
.	TRBV27	TRBJ2-3	.	11	TGTGCCAGCAGTTTAGAAGATACGCAGTATTTT	CASSLEDTQYF
many	TRBV5-4	TRBJ2-2	.	16	TGTGCCAGCAGCTTGGACGCTAGGAGGAGCACCGGGGAGCTGTTTTTT	CASSLDARRSTGELFF
.	TRBV6-6	TRBJ2-7	.	13	TGTGCCAGCAGCCTTTTCGGAGCCTACGAGCAGTACTTC	CASSLFGAYEQYF
.	TRBV9	TRBJ2-5	.	15	TGTGCCAGCAGCGTAGGGGTTAGCCCTCAAGAGACCCAGTACTTC	CASSVGVSPQETQYF
many	TRBV6-4	TRBJ2-7	.	12	TGTGCCAGCAATGGAGGGGGTTACGAGCAGTACTTC	CASNGGGYEQYF
.	TRBV18	TRBJ1-1	.	13	TGTGCCAGCTCACGGGACTGGAACACTGAAGCTTTCTTT	CASSRDWNTEAFF
.	TRBV5-4	TRBJ1-5	.	14	TGTGCCAGCAGCTTGGCGGGGGAAAATCAGCCCCAGCATTTT	CASSLAGENQPQHF
few	TRBV29-1	TRBJ2-1	TRBD1	15	TGCAGCGTCACCGACAGGGGGCGTAACTACAATGAGCAGTTCTTC	CSVTDRGRNYNEQFF
.	TRBV7-3	TRBJ1-3	.	14	TGTGCCAGCAGTGTAGGGGGTAGTGGAAACACCATATATTTT	CASSVGGSGNTIYF
few	TRBV7-6	TRBJ2-1	.	16	TGTGCCAGCAGCCCGCAGGGTCTTGCGGGAAGTAATGAGCAGTTCTTC	CASSPQGLAGSNEQFF
many	TRBV28	TRBJ2-1	TRBD2	14	TGTGCCAGCAGACTAGCGGGAGGGTATAATGAGCAGTTCTTC	CASRLAGGYNEQFF
many	TRBV29-1	TRBJ2-3	TRBD2	20	TGCAGCGTTGAAGATCGGGGCGAAACTAGCGGGTTTCTCAGCACAGATACGCAGTATTTT	CSVEDRGETSGFLSTDTQYF
.	TRBV6-1	TRBJ2-3	.	15	TGTGCCAGCAGTGAAGAATTGGGGGGCACAGATACGCAGTATTTT	CASSEELGGTDTQYF
many	TRBV7-9	TRBJ2-1	TRBD2	15	TGTGCCAGCAGTTACAGGCGGGAGGTTCCCAATGAGCAGTTCTTC	CASSYRREVPNEQFF
.	TRBV6-1	TRBJ1-1	.	12	TGTGCCAGCAGTTCAGGTTACACTGAAGCTTTCTTT	CASSSGYTEAFF
.	TRBV9	TRBJ2-1	TRBD2	14	TGTGCCAGCAGCGAAACTAGCGGGCATCCTAAGCAGTTCTTC	CASSETSGHPKQFF
many	TRBV2	TRBJ2-3	.	15	TGTGCCAGCAGTGAAGCTGAAGGCGTCACAGATACGCAGTATTTT	CASSEAEGVTDTQYF
many	TRBV2	TRBJ1-2	.	15	TGTGCCAGCAGTGAAGTCAGGGATAACCCATATGGCTACACCTTC	CASSEVRDNPYGYTF